A selection of T cell receptor beta chains follows, all from one sample in a study of blood T cell repertoires in COVID-19. TCRdb's table, derived via immunoSEQ multiplex PCR, lists solely in-frame clones and lacks some. The sample consists of about 180,000 clones, roughly 80% of them appearing once. Sequencing was done on a sample of PBMCs or T cells enriched from blood (not recorded which). The receptors come from a woman aged 50 to 65 who had recovered from COVID-19. CDR3s include the opening cysteine and the closing phenylalanine or tryptophan. A D gene is named only where the DNA matches it firmly. Some rows have no size entry. The others give once, few or many, or a class for an expanded clone.

d_gene	v_gene	j_gene	abundance	CDR3aa	CDR3nt
TRBD1	TRBV27	TRBJ1-2	NA	CASSLSHNQGARRGYTF	TGTGCCAGCAGTTTATCCCACAACCAGGGGGCGCGTCGTGGCTACACCTTC
TRBD1	TRBV9	TRBJ2-7	once	CASSARDSRYEQYF	TGTGCCAGCAGTGCCCGGGACAGTCGCTACGAGCAGTACTTC
NA	TRBV9	TRBJ2-3	NA	CASSPPLTDTQYF	TGTGCCAGCAGCCCCCCCCTGACAGATACGCAGTATTTT
TRBD1	TRBV6-5	TRBJ1-1	few	CASSYGTGGNTEAFF	TGTGCCAGCAGTTACGGGACAGGGGGCAACACTGAAGCTTTCTTT
TRBD1	TRBV18	TRBJ1-1	NA	CASSPGTGPEAFF	TGTGCCAGCTCACCGGGGACAGGCCCTGAAGCTTTCTTT
NA	TRBV20-1	TRBJ2-1	few	CSAPGGNEQFF	TGCAGTGCCCCAGGCGGGAATGAGCAGTTCTTC
TRBD2	TRBV19	TRBJ2-1	NA	CAISKGTSGLDEQFF	TGTGCCATTAGTAAGGGGACTAGCGGTTTAGATGAGCAGTTCTTC
NA	TRBV21-1	TRBJ1-5	NA	CASSLGGGDLQPQHF	TGTGCCAGCAGCCTTGGTGGGGGGGACTTGCAGCCCCAGCATTTT
NA	TRBV5-1	TRBJ2-1	few	CASSQSATQDEQFF	TGCGCCAGCAGCCAGTCGGCAACACAGGATGAGCAGTTCTTC
NA	TRBV6-4	TRBJ2-3	NA	CARASEVGDISDTQYF	TGTGCCAGGGCCTCCGAAGTTGGGGACATTTCAGATACGCAGTATTTT
NA	TRBV19	TRBJ1-5	NA	CASSMSVANQPQHF	TGTGCCAGTAGTATGTCAGTCGCCAATCAGCCCCAGCATTTT
NA	TRBV28	TRBJ2-1	few	CASYGGASNEQFF	TGTGCCAGCTATGGTGGGGCCTCCAATGAGCAGTTCTTC
NA	TRBV6-5	TRBJ1-5	NA	CASSAFQGQPQHF	TGTGCCAGCAGCGCGTTCCAGGGACAGCCCCAGCATTTT
TRBD1	TRBV10-2	TRBJ2-1	NA	CASSQPGQGGNEQFF	TGCGCCAGCAGTCAGCCGGGACAGGGAGGCAATGAGCAGTTCTTC
NA	TRBV10-3	TRBJ2-7	NA	CAISEALRGEQYF	TGTGCCATCAGTGAAGCACTAAGGGGCGAGCAGTACTTC
NA	TRBV5-1	TRBJ1-3	NA	CASSFNPAGNTIYF	TGCGCCAGCAGCTTTAATCCTGCTGGAAACACCATATATTTT
NA	TRBV11-1	TRBJ2-3	NA	CASSPRAPAGNTQYF	TGTGCCAGCAGCCCCCGGGCCCCGGCCGGGAATACGCAGTATTTT